The clone carrying this T cell receptor beta chain was picked up many times. No antigen is known for it. Deletions cut 2 bases from V and 4 bases from J, with 8 bases between. The CDR3 is 14 amino acids. CDR1 and CDR2 from the germline V gene are MNHEY and SVGAGI. This record comes from a study of tumor and adjacent non-tumor tissue in lung cancer. Study-wide points: Significantly higher TCR diversity was found in tumor than normal lung.

A modified ARM-PCR protocol with three rounds of nested PCR amplified TCRbeta. MiXCR, run by TCRdb on the multiplex PCR reads, gives a single entry per CDR3 protein. The table lists more than 70,000 distinct CDR3 sequences, 61% of them singletons. RNA was extracted from bulk tissue without any cell sorting. Material for sequencing was lung tumor tissue. This TCR was sampled from a man in his 70s with non-small cell lung cancer. The chain is built from TRBV6-5 and TRBJ2-2; D may match TRBD1 or TRBD2 (5 bases each). CDR3 coding DNA: TGTGCCAGCAGTTACGCAGGGAGCACCGGGGAGCTGTTTTTT. Translation gives CASSYAGSTGELFF.